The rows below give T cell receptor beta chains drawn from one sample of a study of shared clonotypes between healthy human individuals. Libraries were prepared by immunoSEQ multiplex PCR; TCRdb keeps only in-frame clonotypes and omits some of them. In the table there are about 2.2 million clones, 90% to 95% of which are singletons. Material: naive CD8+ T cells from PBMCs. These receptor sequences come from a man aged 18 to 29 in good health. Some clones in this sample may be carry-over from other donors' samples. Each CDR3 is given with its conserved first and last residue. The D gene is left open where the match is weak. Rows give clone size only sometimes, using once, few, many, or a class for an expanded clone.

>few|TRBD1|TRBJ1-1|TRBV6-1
CDTTGGHTEAFF
TGTGACACGACAGGGGGCCACACTGAAGCTTTCTTT
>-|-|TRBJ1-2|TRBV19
CASSIPREAFPYGYTF
TGTGCCAGTAGTATCCCTCGGGAGGCCTTCCCTTATGGCTACACCTTC
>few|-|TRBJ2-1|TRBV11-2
CASRKAAYEQFF
TGTGCCAGCAGAAAGGCCGCGTATGAGCAGTTCTTC
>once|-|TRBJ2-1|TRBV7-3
CASSLTGGASYNEQFF
TGTGCCAGCAGCTTAACTGGGGGGGCATCCTACAATGAGCAGTTCTTC
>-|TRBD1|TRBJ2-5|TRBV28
CASTPHPGQERETQYF
TGTGCCAGCACTCCCCATCCGGGACAGGAAAGGGAGACCCAGTACTTC
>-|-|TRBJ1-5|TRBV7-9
CASSFGSYSNQPQHF
TGTGCCAGCAGCTTCGGAAGTTATAGCAATCAGCCCCAGCATTTT
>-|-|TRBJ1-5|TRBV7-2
CASSLARASYSNQPQHF
TGTGCCAGCAGCTTAGCCAGGGCGTCGTATAGCAATCAGCCCCAGCATTTT
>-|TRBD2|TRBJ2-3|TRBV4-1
CASSQEGQGAGTSGAHTDTQYF
TGCGCCAGCAGCCAAGAAGGACAGGGGGCCGGGACTAGCGGGGCACACACAGATACGCAGTATTTT
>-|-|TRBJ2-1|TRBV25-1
CASSDRAFSSYNEQFF
TGTGCCAGCAGTGACCGAGCGTTTAGCTCCTACAATGAGCAGTTCTTC
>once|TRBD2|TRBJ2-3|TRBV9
CASRNASGRALYF
TGTGCCAGCCGGAACGCTAGCGGGAGGGCCCTGTATTTT
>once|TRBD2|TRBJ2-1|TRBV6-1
CASSEGLAGYNEQFF
TGTGCCAGCAGTGAGGGACTAGCGGGTTACAATGAGCAGTTCTTC
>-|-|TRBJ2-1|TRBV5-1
CASSSLQRQEQFF
TGCGCCAGCAGCTCCCTACAAAGGCAGGAGCAGTTCTTC
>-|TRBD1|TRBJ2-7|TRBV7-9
CASSLGTGGTPLYEQYF
TGTGCCAGCAGCTTAGGGACAGGGGGGACGCCTTTATACGAGCAGTACTTC
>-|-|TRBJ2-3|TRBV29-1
CSVEAQGIESDTQYF
TGCAGCGTTGAAGCGCAGGGGATTGAGTCAGATACGCAGTATTTT
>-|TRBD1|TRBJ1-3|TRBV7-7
CASSPPRGGDWSLGGNTIYF
TGTGCCAGCAGCCCACCCAGGGGGGGGGATTGGAGCCTCGGTGGAAACACCATATATTTT
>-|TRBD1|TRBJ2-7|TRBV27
CASSIISTGGGNEQYF
TGTGCCAGCAGCATCATTTCGACAGGGGGCGGAAACGAGCAGTACTTC
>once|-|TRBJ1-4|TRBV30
CAWTPDKELFF
TGTGCCTGGACCCCCGACAAGGAACTGTTTTTT
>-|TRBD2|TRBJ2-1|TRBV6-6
CASSTGELAGGNEQFF
TGTGCCAGCAGCACGGGGGAACTAGCGGGAGGGAATGAGCAGTTCTTC
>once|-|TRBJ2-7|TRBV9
CASSEGNAHEQYF
TGTGCCAGCAGCGAGGGGAACGCCCACGAGCAGTACTTC
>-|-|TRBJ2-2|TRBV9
CASSVGLAVALSDPGELFF
TGTGCCAGCAGCGTAGGGCTAGCTGTAGCCCTTTCAGACCCCGGGGAGCTGTTTTTT